These T cell receptor beta chains were read from a single sample in a study of blood T cell repertoires in COVID-19. Libraries were prepared by immunoSEQ multiplex PCR; TCRdb keeps only in-frame clonotypes and omits some of them. The table records tens of thousands of clones, 73% of them present only once. Specimen: peripheral blood. The receptors derive from a man aged 55 to 70 with acute or convalescent COVID-19. Both conserved end residues are part of each CDR3. The D gene is left open where the match is weak. Rows give clone size only sometimes, using once, few, many, or a class for an expanded clone.

j_gene | d_gene | v_gene | abundance | CDR3aa | CDR3nt
TRBJ2-1 | TRBD1 | TRBV10-2 | . | CASSARDRGSAEQFF | TGCGCCAGCAGCGCCCGGGACAGGGGTTCGGCTGAGCAGTTCTTC
TRBJ2-1 | TRBD2 | TRBV6-4 | medium-sized | CASSDTSGGANEQFF | TGTGCCAGCAGTGACACTAGCGGGGGGGCCAATGAGCAGTTCTTC
TRBJ1-1 | TRBD1 | TRBV7-3 | . | CASSVQGVRAFF | TGTGCCAGCAGCGTACAGGGGGTTAGGGCTTTCTTT
TRBJ1-1 | TRBD1 | TRBV6-5 | . | CASSTSTGLGREAFF | TGTGCCAGCAGTACATCGACAGGGCTGGGGAGGGAAGCTTTCTTT
TRBJ2-3 | TRBD2 | TRBV11-2 | few | CASSLSGRRWGLTDTQYF | TGTGCCAGCAGCCTAAGCGGGAGGAGGTGGGGCCTCACAGATACGCAGTATTTT
TRBJ2-5 | TRBD2 | TRBV9 | . | CASSSSAGVETQYF | TGTGCCAGCAGCTCATCAGCGGGAGTGGAGACCCAGTACTTC
TRBJ2-5 | TRBD2 | TRBV2 | . | CASIAGTSGRIGKETQYF | TGTGCCAGCATAGCCGGGACTAGCGGGAGGATCGGCAAAGAGACCCAGTACTTC
TRBJ1-1 | . | TRBV15 | few | CATSPGGRRSTEAFF | TGTGCCACCAGCCCTGGAGGGCGGCGAAGCACTGAAGCTTTCTTT
TRBJ1-2 | . | TRBV30 | . | CAPDARNYGYTF | TGTGCCCCTGATGCCAGAAACTATGGCTACACCTTC
TRBJ2-7 | TRBD2 | TRBV6-7 | . | CASIKTSGYYEQYF | TGTGCCAGCATTAAGACTAGCGGCTACTACGAGCAGTACTTC
TRBJ1-3 | . | TRBV28 | . | CASSPPGWGEVDTIYF | TGTGCCAGCAGTCCCCCCGGGTGGGGGGAAGTAGACACCATATATTTT
TRBJ2-3 | . | TRBV24-1 | once | CATSETQGGGFTDTQYF | TGTGCCACCAGTGAAACACAGGGGGGAGGGTTCACAGATACGCAGTATTTT
TRBJ1-1 | . | TRBV6-5 | . | CASSLGDMNTEAFF | TGTGCCAGCTCCCTCGGTGACATGAACACTGAAGCTTTCTTT
TRBJ1-4 | . | TRBV30 | . | CAWSGWEANEKLFF | TGTGCCTGGAGTGGTTGGGAGGCTAATGAAAAACTGTTTTTT
TRBJ1-1 | TRBD1 | TRBV10-3 | few | CAISGGQGGEAFF | TGTGCCATCAGTGGAGGACAGGGAGGTGAAGCTTTCTTT
TRBJ2-1 | . | TRBV27 | . | CASSLGGAGYNEQFF | TGTGCCAGCAGTTTAGGGGGGGCAGGTTATAATGAGCAGTTCTTC
TRBJ2-4 | . | TRBV5-1 | . | CASSLEPGKNIQYF | TGCGCCAGCAGCTTGGAGCCAGGGAAAAACATTCAGTACTTC
TRBJ2-1 | TRBD2 | TRBV5-4 | . | CASSSLGRAHGNEQFF | TGTGCCAGCAGCTCCCTGGGGAGGGCCCACGGCAATGAGCAGTTCTTC
TRBJ1-2 | . | TRBV28 | . | CASSFGDWAYTF | TGTGCCAGCAGTTTCGGGGACTGGGCCTACACCTTC
TRBJ1-1 | TRBD1 | TRBV6-1 | . | CASRHTGENTEAFF | TGTGCCAGCAGGCATACAGGGGAGAACACTGAAGCTTTCTTT
TRBJ2-2 | . | TRBV24-1 | . | CAPPFGGAPLVPGELFF | TGTGCCCCACCATTCGGCGGGGCCCCACTTGTGCCCGGGGAGCTGTTTTTT
TRBJ2-6 | . | TRBV24-1 | . | CATSPTGSGANVLTF | TGTGCCACCAGTCCTACGGGGTCTGGGGCCAACGTCCTGACTTTC
TRBJ1-1 | . | TRBV19 | many | CASSRLENTEAFF | TGTGCCAGTAGCCGACTCGAGAACACTGAAGCTTTCTTT
TRBJ2-7 | . | TRBV12-3/TRBV12-4 | . | CASSGRGQFFF | TGTGCCAGTTCTGGTCGTGGACAATTTTTTTTC
TRBJ1-1 | . | TRBV3-1/TRBV3-2 | . | CASSPQGGTMNTEAFF | TGTGCCAGCAGCCCCCAAGGAGGCACGATGAACACTGAAGCTTTCTTT
TRBJ2-1 | TRBD2 | TRBV10-3 | few | CAITSGTGNNEQFF | TGTGCCATCACGAGCGGGACGGGGAACAATGAGCAGTTCTTC
TRBJ1-3 | TRBD1 | TRBV25-1 | . | CASSGQGSGNTIYF | TGTGCCAGCAGTGGACAGGGGTCAGGAAACACCATATATTTT
TRBJ2-3 | . | TRBV7-3 | . | CASSLRVAPDTQYF | TGTGCCAGCAGCCTTAGAGTAGCCCCAGATACGCAGTATTTT
TRBJ2-5 | . | TRBV6-2/TRBV6-3 | . | CASSYSSLFHF | TGTGCCAGCAGTTACAGCTCCCTCTTTCACTTC
TRBJ2-6 | TRBD1 | TRBV2 | . | CASSDRTGVSGANVLTF | TGTGCCAGCAGTGACAGGACAGGGGTGAGTGGGGCCAACGTCCTGACTTTC
TRBJ1-2 | . | TRBV19 | many | CASKTGGTNYGYTF | TGTGCCAGTAAGACAGGAGGAACTAACTATGGCTACACCTTC
TRBJ2-1 | . | TRBV28 | . | CASSLAEINEQFF | TGTGCCAGCAGTTTGGCCGAAATCAATGAGCAGTTCTTC